This T cell receptor beta chain is from a study of T cell repertoires in ileal Crohn's disease. Regarding time point: inflamed ileum from the surgical specimen. Per the germline V gene, CDR1 is MNHEY and CDR2 is SMNVEV (reference sequence). V was shortened by 5 bases and J by 7 bases, with 11 bases between the two germline ends. There are 13 residues in the CDR3. Study-level results: Sorted CD8 T cells held more high-frequency clones than CD4. Every patient over 26.8% clonality showed endoscopic recurrence.

Comments on this clone: What it recognizes is unknown.

TCRdb's table, derived via immunoSEQ multiplex PCR, lists solely in-frame clones and lacks some. In the table there are 15,000 or so clones, approximately 80% of which are singletons. The chain carries TRBV27 and TRBJ2-2; D unclear. This TCR was sampled from an adult with Crohn's disease. Source material: ileal tissue. The chain's CDR3 is CASSPSLHGELFF. CDR3 DNA: TGTGCCAGCAGTCCGAGCCTCCACGGGGAGCTGTTTTTT.